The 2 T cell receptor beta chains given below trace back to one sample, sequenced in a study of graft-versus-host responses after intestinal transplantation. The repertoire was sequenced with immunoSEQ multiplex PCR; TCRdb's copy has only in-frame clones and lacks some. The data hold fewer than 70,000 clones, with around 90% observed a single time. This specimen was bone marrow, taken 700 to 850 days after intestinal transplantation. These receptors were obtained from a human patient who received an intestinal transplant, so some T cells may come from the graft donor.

The CDR3 protein is CASSPGRYTF. CDR3 coding DNA: TGTGCCAGCTCTCCGGGTCGCTACACCTTC. The genes are TRBV6-5 and TRBJ1-2; no firm D call. Trimming took 8 bases from V and 9 from J, leaving 10 bases between them. The germline V gene has CDR1 MNHEY and CDR2 SVGAGI. The length of the CDR3 is 10 residues.

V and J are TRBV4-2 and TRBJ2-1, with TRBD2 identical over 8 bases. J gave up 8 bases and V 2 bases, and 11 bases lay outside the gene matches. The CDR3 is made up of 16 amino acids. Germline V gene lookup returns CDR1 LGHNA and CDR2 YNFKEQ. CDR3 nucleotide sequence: TGTGCCAGCAGCCAACGTAAAATAGCGGGGCCGGATGAGCAGTTCTTC. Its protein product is CASSQRKIAGPDEQFF.